This TCR beta chain came from a study of T cells in Graves' hyperthyroidism and ophthalmopathy. General study findings and limits: The model's output predicted ophthalmopathy at a median of about 5.9 months prior to onset.

PBMCs were sourced from about 10 ml fresh peripheral blood. Germline V lookup: CDR1 SGHTA, CDR2 FQGNSA. The CDR3 loop spans 16 amino acids. V was shortened by 1 base and J by 3 bases, with 16 bases between the two germline ends. Using RNA transcripts as the source, TCR beta CDR3 regions were amplified. The study used the HTBI primer set for a first-round RT-PCR of the TCR CDR3. TCRdb processed the multiplex PCR reads anew with MiXCR; each CDR3 protein has one entry. This repertoire shows about 420,000 distinct CDR3 sequences, approximately 13% found once; its top ten account for about 4.9%. This clonotype was detected only a few times. Its antigen is unidentified.

The rearrangement joins TRBV7-2 to TRBJ2-7; a weak D match, TRBD2 (6 bases). The sample comprised blood. The TCR originated in a woman between 18 and 30 years old with Graves' hyperthyroidism. The CDR3 DNA reads TGTGCCAGCAGCTTAGATCCCGGGAGTCTTAGCTACGAGCAGTACTTC. It specifies CASSLDPGSLSYEQYF.